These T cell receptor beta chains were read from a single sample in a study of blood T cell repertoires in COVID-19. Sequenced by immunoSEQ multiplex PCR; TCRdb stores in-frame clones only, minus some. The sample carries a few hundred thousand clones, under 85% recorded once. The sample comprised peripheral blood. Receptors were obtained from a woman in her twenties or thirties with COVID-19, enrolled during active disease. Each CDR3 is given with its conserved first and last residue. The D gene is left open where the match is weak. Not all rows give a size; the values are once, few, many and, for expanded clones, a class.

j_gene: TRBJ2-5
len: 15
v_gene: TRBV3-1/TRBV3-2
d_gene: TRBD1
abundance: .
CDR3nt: TGTGCCAGCAGCCATGACAGGGAGCAAAAAGAGACCCAGTACTTC
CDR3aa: CASSHDREQKETQYF

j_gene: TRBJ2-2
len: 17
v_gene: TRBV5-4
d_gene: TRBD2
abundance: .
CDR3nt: TGTGCCAGCAGCTCGGAACTAGCGGGCGCGAACACCGGGGAGCTGTTTTTT
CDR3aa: CASSSELAGANTGELFF

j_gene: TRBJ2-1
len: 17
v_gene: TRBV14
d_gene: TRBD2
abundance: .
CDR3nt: TGTGCCAGCAGCCAAGGTGCTAGCGGGAGGTCCTACAATGAGCAGTTCTTC
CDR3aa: CASSQGASGRSYNEQFF

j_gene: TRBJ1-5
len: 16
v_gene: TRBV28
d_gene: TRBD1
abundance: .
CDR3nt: TGTGCCAGCAGTTTACTCCCGGGGACAGGGAATCAGCCCCAGCATTTT
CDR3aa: CASSLLPGTGNQPQHF

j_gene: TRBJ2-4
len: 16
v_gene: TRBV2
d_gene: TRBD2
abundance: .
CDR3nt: TGTGCCAGCAGTGAGGAAGGTCCGGGAGGGGGAAACATTCAGTACTTC
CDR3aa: CASSEEGPGGGNIQYF

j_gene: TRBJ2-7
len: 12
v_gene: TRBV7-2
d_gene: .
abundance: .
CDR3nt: TGTGCCAGCACCTCCCGGTCCCACGAGCAGTACTTC
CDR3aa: CASTSRSHEQYF

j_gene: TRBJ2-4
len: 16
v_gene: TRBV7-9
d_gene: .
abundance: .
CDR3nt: TGTGCCAGCAGCTCTCTTGACGCCGGGAACAAAAACATTCAGTACTTC
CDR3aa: CASSSLDAGNKNIQYF

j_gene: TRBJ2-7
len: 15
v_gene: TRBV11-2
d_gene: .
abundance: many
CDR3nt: TGTGCCAGCATCGCTGCCCAACTAATGCCCTACGAGCAGTACTTC
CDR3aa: CASIAAQLMPYEQYF

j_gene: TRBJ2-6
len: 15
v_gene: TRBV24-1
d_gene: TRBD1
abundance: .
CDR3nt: TGTGCCACCAGTGACCCTACAGGGGGAAACAACGTCCTGACTTTC
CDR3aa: CATSDPTGGNNVLTF

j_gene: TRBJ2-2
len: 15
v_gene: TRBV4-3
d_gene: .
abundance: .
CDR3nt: TGCGCCAGCAGCCGTAGATTCCAGGGTCCCGGGGAGCTGTTTTTT
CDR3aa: CASSRRFQGPGELFF

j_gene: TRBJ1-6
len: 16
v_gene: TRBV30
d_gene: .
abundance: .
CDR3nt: TGTGCCTGGAGCCAAAATACAGGGATTCGGACTTCACCCCTCCACTTT
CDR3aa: CAWSQNTGIRTSPLHF

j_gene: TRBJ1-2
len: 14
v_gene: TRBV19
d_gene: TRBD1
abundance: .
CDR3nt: TGTGCCAGTAGTATTGGGCCAGGGGGTGGTGGCTACACCTTC
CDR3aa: CASSIGPGGGGYTF

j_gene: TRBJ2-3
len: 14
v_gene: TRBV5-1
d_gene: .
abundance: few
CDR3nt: TGCGCCAGCAGCTTGGTTGCGGGCACAGATACGCAGTATTTT
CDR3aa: CASSLVAGTDTQYF

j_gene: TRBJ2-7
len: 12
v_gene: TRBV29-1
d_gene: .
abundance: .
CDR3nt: .
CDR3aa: CSVGGGALREHF

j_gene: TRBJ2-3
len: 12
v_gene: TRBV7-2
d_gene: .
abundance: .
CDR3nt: TGTGCCAGCAGCTCGACACCAGATACGCAGTATTTT
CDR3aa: CASSSTPDTQYF

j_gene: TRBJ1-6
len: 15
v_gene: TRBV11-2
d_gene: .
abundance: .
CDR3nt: TGTGCCAGCAGCATTTTAGGAGGGGATAATTCACCCCTCCACTTT
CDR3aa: CASSILGGDNSPLHF

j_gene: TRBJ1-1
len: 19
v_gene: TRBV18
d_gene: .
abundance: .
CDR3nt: TGTGCCAGCTCACCACTGGTCTGGGGCAGCGGGTCTCTAGGCACTGAAGCTTTCTTT
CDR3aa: CASSPLVWGSGSLGTEAFF

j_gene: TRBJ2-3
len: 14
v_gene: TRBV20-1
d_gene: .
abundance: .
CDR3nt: TGCAGTGCTTGTGTGGACTCGCGCACAGATACGCAGTATTTT
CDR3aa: CSACVDSRTDTQYF

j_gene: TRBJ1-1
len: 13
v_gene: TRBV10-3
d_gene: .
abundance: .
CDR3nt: TGTGCCATCAGTGAGTCGGGGGGAACTGAAGCTTTCTTT
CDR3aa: CAISESGGTEAFF

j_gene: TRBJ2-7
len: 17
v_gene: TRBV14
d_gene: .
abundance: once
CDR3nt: TGTGCCAGCAGCCAAGACCCTGCGGGGAGCCGATCCTACGAGCAGTACTTC
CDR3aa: CASSQDPAGSRSYEQYF

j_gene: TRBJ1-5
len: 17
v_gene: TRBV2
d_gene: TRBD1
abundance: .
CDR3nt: TGTGCCAGCAGGCGCGGGACAGGCCCAGCGGGCAATCAGCCCCAGCATTTT
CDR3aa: CASRRGTGPAGNQPQHF

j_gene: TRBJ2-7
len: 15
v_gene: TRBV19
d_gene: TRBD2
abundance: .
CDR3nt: TGTGCCAGTAGCGGGATTAGCGGGATTTTCTACGAGCAGTACTTC
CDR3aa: CASSGISGIFYEQYF